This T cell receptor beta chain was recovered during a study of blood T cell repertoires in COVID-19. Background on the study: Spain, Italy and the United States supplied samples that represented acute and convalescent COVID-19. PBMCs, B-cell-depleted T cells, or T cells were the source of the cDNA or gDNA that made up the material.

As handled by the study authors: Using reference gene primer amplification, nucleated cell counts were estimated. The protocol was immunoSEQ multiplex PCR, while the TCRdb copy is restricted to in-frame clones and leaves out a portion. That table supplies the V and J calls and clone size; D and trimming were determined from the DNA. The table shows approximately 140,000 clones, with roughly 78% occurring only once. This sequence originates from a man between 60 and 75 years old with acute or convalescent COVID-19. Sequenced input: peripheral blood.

This CDR3 reads CASSTRGGTGEAFF. Written as DNA, the CDR3 is TGTGCCAGCAGCACCAGAGGGGGCACCGGTGAAGCTTTCTTT. This sequence joins TRBV7-9 and TRBJ1-1, with TRBD1 identical over 7 bases. V lost 5 bases to trimming and J lost 7 bases; unmatched junction nucleotides: 10. Germline CDR1 SEHNR, CDR2 FQNEAQ (reference sequence). The CDR3 sequence is 14 residues long.